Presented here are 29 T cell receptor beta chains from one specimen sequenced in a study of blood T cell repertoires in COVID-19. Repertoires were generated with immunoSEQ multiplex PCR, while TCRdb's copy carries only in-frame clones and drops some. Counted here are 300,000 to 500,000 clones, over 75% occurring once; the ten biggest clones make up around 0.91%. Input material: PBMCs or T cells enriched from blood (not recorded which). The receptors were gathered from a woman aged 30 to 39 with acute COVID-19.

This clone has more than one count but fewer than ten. The CDR3 DNA reads as TGTGCCACCAGTGATTCCCAGGACGGGACAGGGAATTTCGTGGCTTTCTTT. Translation: CATSDSQDGTGNFVAFF. The J gene is TRBJ1-1, the V gene TRBV24-1, with TRBD1 matching over 9 bases. The ends lost 2 bases at V and 11 bases at J; junction bases unmatched: 17. Germline values: CDR1 KGHDR, CDR2 SFDVKD. CDR3 length: 17 amino acids.

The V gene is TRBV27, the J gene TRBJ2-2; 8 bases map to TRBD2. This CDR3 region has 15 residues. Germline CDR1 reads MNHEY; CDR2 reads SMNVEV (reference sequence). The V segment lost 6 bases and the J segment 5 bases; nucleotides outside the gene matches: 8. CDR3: CASSPDGGGTGELFF. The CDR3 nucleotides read TGTGCCAGCAGCCCAGACGGCGGGGGGACCGGGGAGCTGTTTTTT.

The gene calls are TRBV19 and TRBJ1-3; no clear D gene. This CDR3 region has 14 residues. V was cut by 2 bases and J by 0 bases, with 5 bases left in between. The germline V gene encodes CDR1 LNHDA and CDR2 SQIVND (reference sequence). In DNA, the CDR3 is TGTGCCAGTAGTATACAGGCCTCTGGAAACACCATATATTTT. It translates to CASSIQASGNTIYF.

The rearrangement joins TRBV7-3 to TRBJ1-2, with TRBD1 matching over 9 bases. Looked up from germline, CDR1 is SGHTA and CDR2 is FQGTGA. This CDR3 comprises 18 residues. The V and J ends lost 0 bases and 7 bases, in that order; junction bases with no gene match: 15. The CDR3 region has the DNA TGTGCCAGCAGCTTAACGTTAATGGGACAGGGAGGAGAAAGTGGCTACACCTTC. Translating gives CASSLTLMGQGGESGYTF.

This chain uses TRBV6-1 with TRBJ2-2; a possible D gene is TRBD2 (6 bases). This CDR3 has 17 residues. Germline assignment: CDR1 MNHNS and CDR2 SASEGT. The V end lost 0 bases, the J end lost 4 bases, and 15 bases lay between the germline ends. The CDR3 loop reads CASSEARGAVSTGELFF. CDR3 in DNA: TGTGCCAGCAGTGAAGCGCGCGGGGCGGTGAGCACCGGGGAGCTGTTTTTT.

CDR3 coding DNA: TGTGCCAGCAGTGTCGCCAGGGGGTATCAGCCCCAGCATTTT. Translation gives CASSVARGYQPQHF. This sequence joins TRBV28 and TRBJ1-5; 7 bases fit TRBD1. CDR3 length: 14 residues. CDR1 MDHEN and CDR2 SYDVKM come from the germline V gene. J was trimmed by 5 bases and V by 5 bases; bases with no gene match: 6.

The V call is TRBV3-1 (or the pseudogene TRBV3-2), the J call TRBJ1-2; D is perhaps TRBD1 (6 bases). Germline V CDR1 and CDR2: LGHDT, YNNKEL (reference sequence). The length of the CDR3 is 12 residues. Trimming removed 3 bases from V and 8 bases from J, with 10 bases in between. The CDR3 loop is CASSQGAEGYTF. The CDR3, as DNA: TGTGCCAGCAGCCAGGGGGCAGAAGGCTACACCTTC.

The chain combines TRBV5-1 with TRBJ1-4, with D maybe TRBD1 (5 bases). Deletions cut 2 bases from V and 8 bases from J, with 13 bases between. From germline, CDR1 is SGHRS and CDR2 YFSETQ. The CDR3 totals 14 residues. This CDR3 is CASSFRQGGEKLFF. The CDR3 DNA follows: TGCGCCAGCAGCTTTCGCCAGGGAGGCGAAAAACTGTTTTTT.

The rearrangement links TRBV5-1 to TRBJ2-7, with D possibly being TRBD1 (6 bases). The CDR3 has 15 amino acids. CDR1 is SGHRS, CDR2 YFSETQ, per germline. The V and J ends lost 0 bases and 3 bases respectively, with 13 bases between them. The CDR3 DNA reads TGCGCCAGCAGCTTGGCCATCGACAGGCTCTACGAGCAGTACTTC. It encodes CASSLAIDRLYEQYF.

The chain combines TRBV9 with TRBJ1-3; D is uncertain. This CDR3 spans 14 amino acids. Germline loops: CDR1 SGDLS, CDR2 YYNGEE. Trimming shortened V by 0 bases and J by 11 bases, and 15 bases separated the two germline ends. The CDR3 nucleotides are TGTGCCAGCAGCGTAGTTGGGCCGGGAAATCCCATATATTTT. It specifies CASSVVGPGNPIYF.

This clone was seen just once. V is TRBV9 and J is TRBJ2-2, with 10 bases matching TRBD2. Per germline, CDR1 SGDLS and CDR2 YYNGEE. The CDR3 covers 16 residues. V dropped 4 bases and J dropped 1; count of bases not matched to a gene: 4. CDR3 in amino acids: CASSRGLAVNTGELFF. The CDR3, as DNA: TGTGCCAGCAGCCGCGGACTAGCGGTGAACACCGGGGAGCTGTTTTTT. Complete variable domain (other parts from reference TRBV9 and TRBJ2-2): DSGVTQTPKHLITATGQRVTLRCSPRSGDLSVYWYQQSLDQGLQFLIQYYNGEERAKGNILERFSAQQFPDLHSELNLSSLELGDSALYFCASSRGLAVNTGELFFGEGSRLTVL.

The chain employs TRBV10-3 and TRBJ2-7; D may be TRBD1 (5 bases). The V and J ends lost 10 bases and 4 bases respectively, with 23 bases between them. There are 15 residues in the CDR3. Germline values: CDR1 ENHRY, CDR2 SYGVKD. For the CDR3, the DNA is TGTGCCACCTCGGTAGAAGGGGCATACAGGTACGAGCAGTACTTC. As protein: CATSVEGAYRYEQYF.

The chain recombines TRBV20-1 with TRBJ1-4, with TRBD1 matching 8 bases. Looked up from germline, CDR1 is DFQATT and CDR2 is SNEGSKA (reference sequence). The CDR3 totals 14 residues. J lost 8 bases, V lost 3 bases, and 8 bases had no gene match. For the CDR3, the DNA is TGCAGTGCTAGTCAGGGGGCTAGGGGAGAAAAACTGTTTTTT. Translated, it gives CSASQGARGEKLFF.

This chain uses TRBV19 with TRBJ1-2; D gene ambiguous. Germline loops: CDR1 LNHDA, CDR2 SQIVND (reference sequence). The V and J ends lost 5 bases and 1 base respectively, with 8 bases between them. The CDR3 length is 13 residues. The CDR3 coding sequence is TGTGCCAGTAGTCCCAACTATAACTATGGCTACACCTTC. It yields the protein CASSPNYNYGYTF.

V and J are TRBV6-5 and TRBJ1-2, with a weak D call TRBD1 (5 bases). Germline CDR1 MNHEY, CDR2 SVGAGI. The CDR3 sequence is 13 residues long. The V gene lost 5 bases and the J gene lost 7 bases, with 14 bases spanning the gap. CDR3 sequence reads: CASSPGHPAGYTF. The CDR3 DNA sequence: TGTGCCAGCAGTCCCGGACATCCTGCTGGCTACACCTTC.

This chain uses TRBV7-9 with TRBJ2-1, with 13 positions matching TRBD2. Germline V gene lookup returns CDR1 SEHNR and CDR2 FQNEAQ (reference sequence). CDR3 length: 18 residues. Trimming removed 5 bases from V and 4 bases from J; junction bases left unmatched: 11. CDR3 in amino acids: CASSTSTSGGAGYNEQFF. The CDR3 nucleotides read TGTGCCAGCAGCACGTCCACTAGCGGGGGGGCCGGATACAATGAGCAGTTCTTC.

The CDR3: CASSLRQGAREAFF. The CDR3 DNA sequence: TGTGCCAGCAGTTTACGGCAGGGGGCGAGGGAAGCTTTCTTT. The rearrangement uses TRBV27 and TRBJ1-1; 8 nucleotides align to TRBD1. V shed 2 bases and J 8 bases; nucleotides not matched to a gene: 7. This CDR3 region has 14 residues. Per the germline V gene, CDR1 is MNHEY and CDR2 is SMNVEV (reference sequence).

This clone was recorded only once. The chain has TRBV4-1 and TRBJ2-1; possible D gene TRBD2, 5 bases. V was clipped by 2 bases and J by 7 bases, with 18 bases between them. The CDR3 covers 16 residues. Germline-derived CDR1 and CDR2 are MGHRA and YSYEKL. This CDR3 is CASSQSLAGVSNEQFF. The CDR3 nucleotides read TGCGCCAGCAGCCAATCACTGGCCGGGGTCTCAAATGAGCAGTTCTTC.

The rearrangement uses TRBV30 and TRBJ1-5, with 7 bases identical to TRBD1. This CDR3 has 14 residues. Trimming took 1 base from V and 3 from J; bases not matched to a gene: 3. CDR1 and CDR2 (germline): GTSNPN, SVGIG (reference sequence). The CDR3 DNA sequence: TGTGCCTGGAGTGGACAGGGATTCAATCAGCCCCAGCATTTT. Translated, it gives CAWSGQGFNQPQHF.

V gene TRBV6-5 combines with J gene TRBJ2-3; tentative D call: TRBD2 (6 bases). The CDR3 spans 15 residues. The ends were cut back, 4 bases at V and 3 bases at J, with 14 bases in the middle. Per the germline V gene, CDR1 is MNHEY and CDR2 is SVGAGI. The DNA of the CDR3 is TGTGCCAGCAGTTCGAAGGGACTCGTAACAGATACGCAGTATTTT. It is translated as CASSSKGLVTDTQYF.

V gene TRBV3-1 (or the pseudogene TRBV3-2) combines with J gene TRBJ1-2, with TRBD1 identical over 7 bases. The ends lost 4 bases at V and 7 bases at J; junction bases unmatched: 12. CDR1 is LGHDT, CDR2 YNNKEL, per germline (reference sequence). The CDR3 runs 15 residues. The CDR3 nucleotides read TGTGCCAGCAGCCTACTCGACAGGGTCCTGGCTGGCTACACCTTC. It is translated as CASSLLDRVLAGYTF.

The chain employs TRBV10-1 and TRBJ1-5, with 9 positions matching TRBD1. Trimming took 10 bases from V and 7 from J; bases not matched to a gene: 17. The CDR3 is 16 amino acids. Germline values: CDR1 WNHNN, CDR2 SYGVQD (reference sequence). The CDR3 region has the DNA TGCGCCACCTCCGGTGTTGGGACAGGGTTTTGGCAGCCCCAGCATTTT. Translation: CATSGVGTGFWQPQHF.

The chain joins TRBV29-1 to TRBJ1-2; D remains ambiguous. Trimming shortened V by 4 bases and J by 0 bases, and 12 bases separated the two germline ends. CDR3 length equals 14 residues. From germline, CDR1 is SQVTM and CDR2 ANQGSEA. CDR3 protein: CSVVVSGSNYGYTF. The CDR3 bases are TGCAGCGTTGTGGTGTCCGGGTCTAACTATGGCTACACCTTC.

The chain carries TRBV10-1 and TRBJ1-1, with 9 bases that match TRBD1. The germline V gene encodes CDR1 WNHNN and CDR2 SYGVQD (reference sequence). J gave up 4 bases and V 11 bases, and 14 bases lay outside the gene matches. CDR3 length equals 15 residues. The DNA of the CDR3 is TGCGCCCGTCCCGGGACAGGGACGGGAGGCACTGAAGCTTTCTTT. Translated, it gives CARPGTGTGGTEAFF.

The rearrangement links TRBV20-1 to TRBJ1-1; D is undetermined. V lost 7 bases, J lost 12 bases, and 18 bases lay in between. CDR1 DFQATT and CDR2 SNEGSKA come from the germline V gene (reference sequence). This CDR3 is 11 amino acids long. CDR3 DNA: TGCAGTGTCACACCTCAAAGGGAGTCTTTCTTT. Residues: CSVTPQRESFF.

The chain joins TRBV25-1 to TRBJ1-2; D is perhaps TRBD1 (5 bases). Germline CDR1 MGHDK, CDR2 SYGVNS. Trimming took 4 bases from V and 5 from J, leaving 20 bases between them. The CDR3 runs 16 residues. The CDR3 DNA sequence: TGTGCCAGCAGTGCCTCCCCCGGGGGGTTCGGGTATGGCTACACCTTC. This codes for CASSASPGGFGYGYTF.

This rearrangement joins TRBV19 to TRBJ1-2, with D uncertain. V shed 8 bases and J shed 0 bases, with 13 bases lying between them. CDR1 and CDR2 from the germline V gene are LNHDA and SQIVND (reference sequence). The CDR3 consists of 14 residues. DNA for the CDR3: TGTGCCAGTCGCCTCCGGGAAGCTAACTATGGCTACACCTTC. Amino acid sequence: CASRLREANYGYTF.

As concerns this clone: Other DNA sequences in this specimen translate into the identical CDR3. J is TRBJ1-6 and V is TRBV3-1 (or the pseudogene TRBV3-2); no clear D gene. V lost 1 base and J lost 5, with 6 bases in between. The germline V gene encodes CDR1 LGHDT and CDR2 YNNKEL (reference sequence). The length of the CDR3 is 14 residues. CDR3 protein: CASSQGRDNSPLHF. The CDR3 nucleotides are TGTGCCAGCAGCCAAGGGAGGGATAATTCACCCCTCCACTTT.

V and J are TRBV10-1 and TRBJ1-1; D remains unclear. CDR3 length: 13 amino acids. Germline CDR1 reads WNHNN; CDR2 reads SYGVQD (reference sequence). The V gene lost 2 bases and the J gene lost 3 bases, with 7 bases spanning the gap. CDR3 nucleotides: TGCGCCAGCAGTGAGGACACCTACACTGAAGCTTTCTTT. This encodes CASSEDTYTEAFF.